This T cell receptor beta chain was profiled in a study of cytomegalovirus exposure and HLA in healthy donors. CDR1 is MGHRA, CDR2 YSYEKL, per germline. V lost 3 bases and J lost 2; bases outside the gene matches: 8. The CDR3 sequence is 16 residues long. Findings and caveats of the study: In a later analysis, an Asian-associated ancestry cluster reportedly showed fewer N-insertions than the roughly 730-donor mean. TCR association rates varied by HLA locus in a later analysis, with DRB1 highest and HLA-C lowest. Presence/absence analyses assumed roughly uniform sequencing depth across donors, which may not hold. Published work reported that the classifier diagnosed cytomegalovirus status with high specificity and sensitivity.

As to this clone: Its antigen is as yet unknown.

PCR employed 60 Vbeta and 13 Jbeta primers. Some clones are missing from TCRdb's copy, which holds only in-frame ones; the method was immunoSEQ multiplex PCR. The table lists over 100,000 clones, around three fifths of them singletons, with 6.5% to 9.5% in the top ten. This receptor was identified in a woman in her thirties or forties in good health and CMV-seropositive. Sequencing input: PBMCs. This chain uses TRBV4-1 with TRBJ2-7; TRBD2 matches at 9 bases. The CDR3: CASSHARTSDAYEQYF. CDR3 nucleotide sequence: TGCGCCAGCAGCCATGCCCGGACTAGCGATGCCTACGAGCAGTACTTC.